The 32 T cell receptor beta chains below were found in one sample sequenced in a study of blood T cell repertoires in COVID-19. Libraries were prepared by immunoSEQ multiplex PCR; TCRdb keeps only in-frame clonotypes and omits some of them. The sample includes a few hundred thousand clones, more than 70% of them seen just once. The sample was PBMCs or T cells enriched from blood (not recorded which). The receptors were sampled from a woman in her thirties or forties with acute COVID-19.

The CDR3: CSVDRHESYEQYF. The DNA of the CDR3 is TGCAGCGTTGACCGACACGAATCCTACGAGCAGTACTTC. V usage is TRBV29-1 and J usage is TRBJ2-7, with D unclear. Germline-derived CDR1 and CDR2 are SQVTM and ANQGSEA. V lost 3 bases and J 1 base, leaving 10 bases between the germline ends. The CDR3 totals 13 residues.

This sequence joins TRBV4-3 and TRBJ2-1; 9 bases agree with TRBD2. CDR3 length equals 14 residues. CDR1 is LGHNA and CDR2 is YSLEER in the germline V gene. The V gene end was trimmed by 1 base and the J gene end by 9 bases; junction bases not matched to a gene: 4. CDR3 amino acids: CASSQVRLAVEQFF. CDR3 DNA sequence: TGCGCCAGCAGCCAAGTAAGACTAGCGGTTGAGCAGTTCTTC.

The chain employs TRBV5-1 and TRBJ2-7, with D possibly matching TRBD1 (6 bases). Germline assignment: CDR1 SGHRS and CDR2 YFSETQ. The CDR3 has 13 residues. V was pared by 4 bases and J by 2 bases, with 10 bases between. The CDR3 DNA reads TGCGCCAGCAGCATTGGGACAACCTACGAGCAGTACTTC. This gives the protein CASSIGTTYEQYF.

The chain has TRBV30 and TRBJ2-2; D gene ambiguous. Germline V CDR1 and CDR2: GTSNPN, SVGIG (reference sequence). V gave up 4 bases and J gave up 0 bases, with 6 bases separating them. The CDR3 covers 13 residues. CDR3 sequence (DNA): TGTGCCTGGACTAACTCGAACACCGGGGAGCTGTTTTTT. Translating it yields CAWTNSNTGELFF.

This chain connects TRBV18 to TRBJ2-5; the match to TRBD1 covers 10 bases. The CDR3 contains 15 residues. Germline values: CDR1 KGHSH, CDR2 LQKENI. V lost 0 bases to trimming and J lost 6 bases; unmatched junction nucleotides: 4. CDR3 loop: CASSPPGQGRKTQYF. CDR3 sequence (DNA): TGTGCCAGCTCACCACCGGGACAGGGGAGGAAGACCCAGTACTTC.

V is TRBV28 and J is TRBJ1-2; D unresolved. CDR3 length: 12 amino acids. From germline, CDR1 is MDHEN and CDR2 SYDVKM. Deletions cut 6 bases from V and 4 bases from J, with 9 bases between. The CDR3 region has the DNA TGTGCCAGCAGGCGAGCGGTCTATGGCTACACCTTC. Amino acids: CASRRAVYGYTF.

In the case of this clone: This sample also contains other DNA sequences that code for the same CDR3. The V gene is TRBV12-3 or TRBV12-4, the J gene TRBJ1-1; maybe TRBD1 (6 bases). The CDR3 length is 13 residues. The germline V and J ends were trimmed by 7 bases and 0 bases, with 9 bases remaining between them. CDR3 in amino acids: CASNRQVNTEAFF. The CDR3 nucleotides are TGTGCCAGCAACAGACAGGTGAACACTGAAGCTTTCTTT.

The chain couples TRBV19 to TRBJ2-7, with a tentative D call TRBD1 (5 bases). CDR1 and CDR2 from the germline V gene are LNHDA and SQIVND (reference sequence). The CDR3 has 14 amino acids. Deletions cut 10 bases from V and 3 bases from J, with 19 bases between. This CDR3 reads CATTVGPGYYEQYF. The DNA of the CDR3 is TGTGCCACCACAGTGGGGCCAGGTTACTACGAGCAGTACTTC.

V is TRBV19 and J is TRBJ1-2; TRBD1 might be the D (6 bases). V was shortened by 9 bases and J by 4 bases, with 12 bases between the two germline ends. The CDR3 spans 12 residues. The germline gives CDR1 LNHDA, CDR2 SQIVND (reference sequence). CDR3 amino acids: CASPRGGYGYTF. The DNA for the CDR3 is TGTGCCAGCCCGAGAGGGGGCTATGGCTACACCTTC.

This clone was seen a single time. V gene TRBV30 combines with J gene TRBJ1-6; TRBD1 matches 8 bases. CDR1 and CDR2 (germline): GTSNPN, SVGIG (reference sequence). This CDR3 is built from 14 residues. V lost 1 base and J lost 7; bases outside the gene matches: 3. The CDR3 DNA is TGTGCCTGGAGTGCAGGACAGGGAAATTCACCCCTCCACTTT. Protein sequence: CAWSAGQGNSPLHF.

The chain employs TRBV6-5 and TRBJ2-3; maybe TRBD1 (5 bases). The CDR3 is 14 residues long. Germline CDR1 is MNHEY and CDR2 is SVGAGI. Trimming took 4 bases from V and 3 from J, leaving 11 bases between them. As DNA, the CDR3 is TGTGCCAGCAGTTCCCAGGGTCGAACAGATACGCAGTATTTT. Its protein product is CASSSQGRTDTQYF.

The table lists this clone with a few counts. This chain links TRBV6-5 with TRBJ1-2, with 9 nucleotides matching TRBD1. With 6 bases clipped from V and 1 base from J, the junction kept 3 bases outside the gene matches. The germline CDR1 and CDR2 sequences are MNHEY and SVGAGI. The length of the CDR3 is 14 residues. CDR3 loop: CASRGQGVNYGYTF. The CDR3 coding sequence is TGTGCCAGCAGGGGACAGGGTGTTAACTATGGCTACACCTTC.

This chain connects TRBV2 to TRBJ2-6, with D hard to call. Germline loops: CDR1 SNHLY, CDR2 FYNNEI. This CDR3 has 19 amino acids. V lost 7 bases and J lost 1, with 23 bases in between. The CDR3 region is CASTPRTDTSWSGANVLTF. The CDR3 DNA follows: TGTGCCAGCACCCCAAGAACTGACACATCGTGGTCTGGGGCCAACGTCCTGACTTTC.

This chain uses TRBV6-5 with TRBJ1-2; D is ambiguous. The CDR3 is 13 residues long. V shed 6 bases and J shed 6 bases, with 14 bases lying between them. Germline V CDR1 and CDR2: MNHEY, SVGAGI. The CDR3 sequence: CASRGPGADGYTF. CDR3 DNA: TGTGCCAGCAGAGGCCCTGGAGCTGATGGCTACACCTTC.

This chain uses TRBV3-1 (or the pseudogene TRBV3-2) with TRBJ2-1, with D possibly being TRBD2 (6 bases). V gave up 8 bases and J gave up 10 bases, with 18 bases separating them. Germline values: CDR1 LGHDT, CDR2 YNNKEL (reference sequence). This CDR3 comprises 13 residues. The CDR3 loop is CASANPGGGEQFF. The CDR3 DNA sequence: TGTGCCAGCGCCAATCCCGGGGGAGGAGAGCAGTTCTTC.

V is TRBV7-9 and J is TRBJ2-7; 14 nucleotides match TRBD2. Germline CDR1 and CDR2: SEHNR and FQNEAQ (reference sequence). The CDR3 spans 16 residues. The V gene end was trimmed by 4 bases and the J gene end by 5 bases; junction bases not matched to a gene: 7. The CDR3 is CASSSGLAGVGDEQYV. The CDR3 nucleotides read TGTGCCAGCAGCTCGGGACTAGCGGGAGTCGGCGACGAGCAGTACGTC.

The chain employs TRBV11-3 and TRBJ2-3; 8 nucleotides line up with TRBD1. CDR1 and CDR2 (germline): SGHNT, YENEEA. The V and J ends lost 2 bases and 5 bases, in that order; junction bases with no gene match: 9. The CDR3 has 16 amino acids. Here the CDR3 DNA reads TGTGCCAGCAGCTTACAGGGGGCGATTCCAGGAGATACGCAGTATTTT. Its translation: CASSLQGAIPGDTQYF. Complete variable domain (other parts from reference TRBV11-3 and TRBJ2-3): EAGVVQSPRYKIIEKKQPVAFWCNPISGHNTLYWYLQNLGQGPELLIRYENEEAVDDSQLPKDRFSAERLKGVDSTLKIQPAELGDSAVYLCASSLQGAIPGDTQYFGPGTRLTVL.

This chain uses TRBV6-2 or TRBV6-3 with TRBJ1-1; 7 nucleotides agree with TRBD1. The trim removed 4 bases at V and 5 bases at J, leaving 4 bases unmatched. The CDR3 extends over 13 amino acids. CDR1 MNHEY and CDR2 SVGEGT come from the germline V gene. The CDR3: CASSSTGVTEAFF. In DNA form, the CDR3 reads TGTGCCAGCAGTTCCACAGGGGTAACTGAAGCTTTCTTT.

The chain recombines TRBV27 with TRBJ2-1, with D perhaps matching TRBD1 (6 bases). The CDR3 runs 16 residues. The germline CDR1 and CDR2 sequences are MNHEY and SMNVEV (reference sequence). V was trimmed by 8 bases and J by 0 bases, leaving 17 bases between them. The CDR3 region is CASSRKGENSYNEQFF. DNA for the CDR3: TGTGCCAGCTCCCGAAAGGGGGAGAACTCCTACAATGAGCAGTTCTTC.

The chain joins TRBV27 to TRBJ2-1; a possible D gene is TRBD1 (6 bases). In germline, CDR1 is MNHEY, CDR2 SMNVEV (reference sequence). This CDR3 is built from 13 residues. V lost 6 bases and J 3 bases, leaving 9 bases between the germline ends. CDR3 in amino acids: CASSSGHYNEQFF. CDR3 nucleotides: TGTGCCAGCAGCTCGGGACACTACAATGAGCAGTTCTTC.

This clone showed up just a few times. CDR3 region: CASSIRRGGSEKLFF. DNA of the CDR3: TGTGCCAGTAGTATAAGGAGAGGGGGCAGTGAAAAACTGTTTTTT. The chain carries TRBV19 and TRBJ1-4, with TRBD1 matching 7 bases. Germline CDR1 and CDR2: LNHDA and SQIVND (reference sequence). This CDR3 region has 15 residues. J was trimmed by 7 bases and V by 2 bases; bases with no gene match: 7.

The chain carries TRBV9 and TRBJ1-2; D is possibly TRBD1 (6 bases). V was pared by 0 bases and J by 1 base, with 7 bases between. Germline V gene lookup returns CDR1 SGDLS and CDR2 YYNGEE. The CDR3 has 14 amino acids. Written as DNA, the CDR3 is TGTGCCAGCAGCGTAGGAGGGGGTAACTATGGCTACACCTTC. It encodes CASSVGGGNYGYTF. The whole variable domain, filled in from reference TRBV9 and TRBJ1-2, reads DSGVTQTPKHLITATGQRVTLRCSPRSGDLSVYWYQQSLDQGLQFLIQYYNGEERAKGNILERFSAQQFPDLHSELNLSSLELGDSALYFCASSVGGGNYGYTFGSGTRLTVV.

This chain joins TRBV5-1 and TRBJ1-3; a weak D match, TRBD1 (5 bases). CDR3 length equals 15 residues. Germline assignment: CDR1 SGHRS and CDR2 YFSETQ. Trimming stripped 2 bases from V and 0 bases from J, with 9 bases between. The CDR3 nucleotides are TGCGCCAGCAGCTTCCAGGGTGGCTCTGGAAACACCATATATTTT. This codes for CASSFQGGSGNTIYF.

The chain combines TRBV12-3 or TRBV12-4 with TRBJ2-7; D may be TRBD1 (5 bases). There are 11 residues in the CDR3. V lost 2 bases to trimming and J lost 6 bases, with 5 bases between them. This chain's CDR3 is CASSLRGEQYF. The CDR3 nucleotides read TGTGCCAGCAGTTTAAGGGGCGAGCAGTACTTC.

The chain is built from TRBV5-1 and TRBJ1-1, with 11 bases lining up with TRBD1. The V gene's germline CDR1 is SGHRS and CDR2 YFSETQ. V was pared by 2 bases and J by 0 bases, with 12 bases of the junction left unmatched. The CDR3 contains 19 residues. The CDR3 region is CASSFQPSGQGVMNTEAFF. The CDR3, as DNA: TGCGCCAGCAGCTTTCAACCTTCGGGACAGGGGGTCATGAACACTGAAGCTTTCTTT.

This chain uses TRBV9 with TRBJ2-5; TRBD2 matches 9 bases. V shed 0 bases, J shed 5 bases, and the junction held 8 bases outside the gene matches. The V gene's germline CDR1 is SGDLS and CDR2 YYNGEE. The CDR3 contains 16 residues. The CDR3 sequence is CASSVGLAGSGETQYF. DNA for the CDR3: TGTGCCAGCAGCGTAGGTCTAGCGGGGAGTGGGGAGACCCAGTACTTC. Full variable domain (outside the CDR3, taken from reference TRBV9 and TRBJ2-5): DSGVTQTPKHLITATGQRVTLRCSPRSGDLSVYWYQQSLDQGLQFLIQYYNGEERAKGNILERFSAQQFPDLHSELNLSSLELGDSALYFCASSVGLAGSGETQYFGPGTRLLVL.

This clone has just one count. This chain joins TRBV7-8 and TRBJ2-7; tentatively, D is TRBD2 (6 bases). The CDR3 is 16 residues long. Germline CDR1 and CDR2: SGHVS and FQNEAQ. Trimming shortened V by 3 bases and J by 2 bases, and 17 bases separated the two germline ends. Here the CDR3 reads CASSLGRGGIPYEQYV. The CDR3 DNA reads as TGTGCCAGCAGCTTGGGTCGGGGCGGGATCCCCTACGAGCAGTACGTC.

The chain joins TRBV3-1 (or the pseudogene TRBV3-2) to TRBJ1-1; possibly TRBD1 for D (5 bases). The CDR3 has 14 amino acids. Per germline, CDR1 LGHDT and CDR2 YNNKEL (reference sequence). Trimming took 2 bases from V and 1 from J, leaving 8 bases between them. The CDR3, as DNA: TGTGCCAGCAGCCAAACTCAGGGGAACACTGAAGCTTTCTTT. Its translation: CASSQTQGNTEAFF.

The genes are TRBV15 and TRBJ1-3; 8 nucleotides match TRBD1. The J segment lost 4 bases and the V segment lost 0 bases, leaving 5 bases of the junction unmatched. This CDR3 is built from 16 residues. Per the germline V gene, CDR1 is LNHNV and CDR2 is YYDKDF (reference sequence). CDR3 nucleotides: TGTGCCACCAGCAGAGACGAGACAGGGGCCGGAAACACCATATATTTT. Protein: CATSRDETGAGNTIYF.

The chain carries TRBV24-1 and TRBJ1-4, with D maybe TRBD1 (5 bases). Between the trimmed V and J ends, which lost 4 bases and 7 bases, there was a span of 15 bases. This CDR3 comprises 15 residues. CDR1 and CDR2 (germline): KGHDR, SFDVKD. The CDR3 DNA reads TGTGCCACCAGTGACCCCGGGGGGGGTAGTGAAAAACTGTTTTTT. It codes for CATSDPGGGSEKLFF.

The V gene is TRBV3-1 (or the pseudogene TRBV3-2), the J gene TRBJ2-5, with TRBD2 matching 7 bases. V gave up 2 bases and J gave up 5 bases; unmatched junction bases: 5. Germline CDR1 is LGHDT and CDR2 is YNNKEL (reference sequence). The CDR3 length is 14 residues. The CDR3 protein is CASSQYWGGETQYF. Here the CDR3 DNA reads TGTGCCAGCAGCCAATATTGGGGGGGTGAGACCCAGTACTTC.

The chain carries TRBV5-6 and TRBJ1-5, with a possible D match to TRBD1 (5 bases). Germline CDR1 reads SGHDT; CDR2 reads YYEEEE. The CDR3 is 14 amino acids. The V gene lost 0 bases and the J gene lost 2 bases, with 6 bases spanning the gap. The CDR3 DNA reads TGTGCCAGCAGCTTGGCGGGGGGCAATCAGCCCCAGCATTTT. This encodes CASSLAGGNQPQHF.